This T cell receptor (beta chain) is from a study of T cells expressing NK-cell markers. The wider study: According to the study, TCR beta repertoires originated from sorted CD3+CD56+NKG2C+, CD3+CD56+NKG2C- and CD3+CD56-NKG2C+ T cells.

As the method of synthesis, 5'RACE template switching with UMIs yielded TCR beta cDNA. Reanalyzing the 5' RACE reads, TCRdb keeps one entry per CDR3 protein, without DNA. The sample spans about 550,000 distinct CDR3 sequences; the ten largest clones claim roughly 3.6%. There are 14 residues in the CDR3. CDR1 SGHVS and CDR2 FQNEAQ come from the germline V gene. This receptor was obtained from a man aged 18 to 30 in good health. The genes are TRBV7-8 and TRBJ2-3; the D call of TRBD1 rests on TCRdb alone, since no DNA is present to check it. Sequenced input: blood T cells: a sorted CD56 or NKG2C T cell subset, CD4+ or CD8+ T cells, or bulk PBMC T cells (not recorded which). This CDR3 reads CASSSQAGARTQYF. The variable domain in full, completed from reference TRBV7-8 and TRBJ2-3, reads GAGVSQSPRYKVAKRGQDVALRCDPISGHVSLFWYQQALGQGPEFLTYFQNEAQLDKSGLPSDRFFAERPEGSVSTLKIQRTQQEDSAVYLCASSSQAGARTQYFGPGTRLTVL.